This T cell receptor (beta chain) was identified during a study of response to subunit inactivated influenza vaccine. The CDR3 extends over 14 amino acids. V was cut by 4 bases and J by 5 bases, with 12 bases left in between. The germline V gene encodes CDR1 LGHDT and CDR2 YNNKEL (reference sequence). Study-level findings and limits: Researchers suggested that each seasonal influenza vaccination recruits few new T cells.

Turning to this clonotype: The antigen is undetermined.

One entry per CDR3 protein results from TCRdb running MiXCR on the RT-PCR reads. The sample comprises 610,000 or so distinct CDR3 sequences, around 15% of which are singletons, and around 10% rests with the top ten. Sequenced here: PBMCs from blood, sampled roughly 13 days after vaccination. This chain links TRBV3-1 with TRBJ2-1; D not certain. The source is a man aged 45-60 years who received an inactivated influenza vaccine. For the CDR3, the DNA is TGTGCCAGCAGCCCGATTACGGGTGACAATGAGCAGTTCTTC. Translating gives CASSPITGDNEQFF.